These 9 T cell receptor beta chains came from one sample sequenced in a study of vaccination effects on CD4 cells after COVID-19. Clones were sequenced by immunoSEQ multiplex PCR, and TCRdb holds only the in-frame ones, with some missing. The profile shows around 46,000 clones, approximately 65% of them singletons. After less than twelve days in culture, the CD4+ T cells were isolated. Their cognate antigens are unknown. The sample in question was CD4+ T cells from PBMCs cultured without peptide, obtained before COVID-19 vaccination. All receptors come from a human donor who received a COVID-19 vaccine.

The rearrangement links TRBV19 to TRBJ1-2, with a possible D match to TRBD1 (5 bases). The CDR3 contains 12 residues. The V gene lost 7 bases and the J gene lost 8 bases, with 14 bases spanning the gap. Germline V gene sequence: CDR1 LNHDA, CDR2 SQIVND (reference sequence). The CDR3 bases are TGTGCCAGTACCCGCTATGAGGGGGGCTACACCTTC. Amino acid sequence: CASTRYEGGYTF.

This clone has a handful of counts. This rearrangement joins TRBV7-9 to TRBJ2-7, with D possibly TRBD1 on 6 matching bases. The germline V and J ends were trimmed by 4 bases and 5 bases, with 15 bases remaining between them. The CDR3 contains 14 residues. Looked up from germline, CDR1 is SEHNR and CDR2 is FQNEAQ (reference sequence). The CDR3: CASSSLQGQDEQYF. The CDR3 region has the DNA TGTGCCAGCAGCTCATTACAGGGCCAGGACGAGCAGTACTTC. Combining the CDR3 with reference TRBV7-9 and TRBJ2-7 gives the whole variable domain DTGVSQNPRHKITKRGQNVTFRCDPISEHNRLYWYRQTLGQGPEFLTYFQNEAQLEKSRLLSDRFSAERPKGSFSTLEIQRTEQGDSAMYLCASSSLQGQDEQYFGPGTRLTVT.

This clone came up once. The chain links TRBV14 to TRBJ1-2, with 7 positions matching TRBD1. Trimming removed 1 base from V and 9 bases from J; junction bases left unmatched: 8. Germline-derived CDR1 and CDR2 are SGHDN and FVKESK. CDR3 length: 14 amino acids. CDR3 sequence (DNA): TGTGCCAGCAGCCAAGGGACAGGTAGCATTAGCTACACCTTC. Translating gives CASSQGTGSISYTF.

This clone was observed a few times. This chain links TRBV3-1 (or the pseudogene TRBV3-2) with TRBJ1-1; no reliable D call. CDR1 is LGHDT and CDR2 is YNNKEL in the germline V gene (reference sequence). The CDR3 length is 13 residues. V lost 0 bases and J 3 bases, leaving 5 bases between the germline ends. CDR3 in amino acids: CASSQDTYTEAFF. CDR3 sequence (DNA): TGTGCCAGCAGCCAAGACACCTACACTGAAGCTTTCTTT.

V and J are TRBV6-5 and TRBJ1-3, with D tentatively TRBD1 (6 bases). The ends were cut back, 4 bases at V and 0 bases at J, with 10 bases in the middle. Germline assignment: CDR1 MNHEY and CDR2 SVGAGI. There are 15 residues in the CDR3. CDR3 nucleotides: TGTGCCAGCAGTTCCTTACAGGGCTCTGGAAACACCATATATTTT. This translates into CASSSLQGSGNTIYF.

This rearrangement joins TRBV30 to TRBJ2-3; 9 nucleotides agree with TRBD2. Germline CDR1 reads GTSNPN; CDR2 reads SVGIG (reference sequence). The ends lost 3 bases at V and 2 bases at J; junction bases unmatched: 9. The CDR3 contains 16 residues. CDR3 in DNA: TGTGCCTGGAGGCTTAGCGGGAGCGGTAACACAGATACGCAGTATTTT. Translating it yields CAWRLSGSGNTDTQYF.

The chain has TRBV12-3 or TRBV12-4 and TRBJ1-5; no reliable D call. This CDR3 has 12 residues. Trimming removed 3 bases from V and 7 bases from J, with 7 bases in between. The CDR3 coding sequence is TGTGCCAGCAGTTTTATCTCCCAGCCCCAGCATTTT. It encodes CASSFISQPQHF.

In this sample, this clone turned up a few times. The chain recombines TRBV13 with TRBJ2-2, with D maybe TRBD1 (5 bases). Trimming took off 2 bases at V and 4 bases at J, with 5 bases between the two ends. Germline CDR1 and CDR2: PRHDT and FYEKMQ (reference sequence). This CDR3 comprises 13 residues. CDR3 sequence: CASSLQGTGELFF. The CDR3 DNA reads TGTGCCAGCAGCTTACAGGGCACCGGGGAGCTGTTTTTT.

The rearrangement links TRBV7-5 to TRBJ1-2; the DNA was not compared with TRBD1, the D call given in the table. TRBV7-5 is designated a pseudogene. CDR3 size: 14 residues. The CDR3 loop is CARSFSRTGGGYTF. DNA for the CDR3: TGTGCCAGAAGCTTTTCCCGGACAGGGGGGGGCTACACCTTC.